One T cell receptor beta chain is described in this entry. Its antigen is undetermined. Primers: 60 Vbeta forward and 13 Jbeta reverse. Libraries were prepared by immunoSEQ multiplex PCR; TCRdb keeps only in-frame clonotypes and omits some of them. The sample includes 100,000 to 150,000 clones. Germline V gene lookup returns CDR1 SEHNR and CDR2 FQNEAQ (reference sequence). V lost 5 bases to trimming and J lost 7 bases; unmatched junction nucleotides: 10. CDR3 length: 14 amino acids. This sample was included in a study of cytomegalovirus exposure and HLA in healthy donors. Whole-study results and caveats: It was confirmed in vitro that three of the CMV-associated chains were specific for CMV antigens.

V and J are TRBV7-9 and TRBJ1-1; 7 bases are shared with TRBD1. The receptor comes from a woman between 35 and 50 years old in good health and CMV-seronegative. The specimen was PBMCs. The CDR3 region has the DNA TGTGCCAGCAGCCCCCGGGACAGAATTTTTGAAGCTTTCTTT. It encodes CASSPRDRIFEAFF. The full variable domain, in which reference TRBV7-9 and TRBJ1-1 provide the parts outside the CDR3, is DTGVSQNPRHKITKRGQNVTFRCDPISEHNRLYWYRQTLGQGPEFLTYFQNEAQLEKSRLLSDRFSAERPKGSFSTLEIQRTEQGDSAMYLCASSPRDRIFEAFFGQGTRLTVV.